The clone carrying this T cell receptor beta chain has a count of ten or more. The antigen is undetermined. Since it is a stray read in a library aimed at alpha chains, this beta chain has a size that is not meaningful. Time point specified: sample taken at primary tumor resection. The cohort: under 80 early-stage, untreated non-small cell lung cancer patients. In germline, CDR1 is SGHDN, CDR2 FVKESK. The CDR3 is 14 amino acids. V was clipped by 3 bases and J by 2 bases, with 11 bases between them. The presence of a unique molecular identifier marked each TCR cDNA molecule. In TCRdb, the 5' RACE reads were re-called with MiXCR into one record per CDR3 protein. The table has roughly 2,100 distinct CDR3 sequences, 20% to 25% seen once. The data originate from a study of spatial heterogeneity in lung cancer. General study points: Estimation of coverage gave values of about 7% for alpha and approximately 14% for beta chains in tumor T cells. Tumors with more nonsynonymous mutations had more expanded intratumoral alpha and beta TCRs.

The chain combines TRBV14 with TRBJ2-7; D gene ambiguous. The clonotype was recovered from a male donor with early-stage non-small cell lung cancer. The specimen comprised lung tumor tissue, sampled at surgery. Written as DNA, the CDR3 is TGTGCCAGCAGCCACTATACAAATCCCTACGAGCAGTACTTC. Amino acids: CASSHYTNPYEQYF.